A single sample is the source of the 8 T cell receptor beta chains below, sequenced in a study of cytomegalovirus exposure and HLA in healthy donors. The PCR ran on 60 Vbeta and 13 Jbeta primers. Profiled with immunoSEQ multiplex PCR; TCRdb holds only in-frame clones, not every one. The sample yields approximately 160,000 clones, more than 70% seen once. Sequenced material: PBMCs. All receptors come from a woman aged 45-65 years in good health and CMV-seropositive.

V is TRBV9 and J is TRBJ1-5, with D unresolved. There are 13 residues in the CDR3. Trimming removed 2 bases at V and 3 bases at J, with 6 bases between. The germline V gene has CDR1 SGDLS and CDR2 YYNGEE. The CDR3 region has the DNA TGTGCCAGCAGCGTGGCTGCCAATCAGCCCCAGCATTTT. It codes for CASSVAANQPQHF.

The chain is built from TRBV6-1 and TRBJ2-5, with 11 bases matching TRBD2. V lost 6 bases, J lost 5 bases, and 5 bases stayed unmatched. The CDR3 consists of 14 residues. The germline CDR1 and CDR2 sequences are MNHNS and SASEGT. CDR3 residues: CASRASGGWETQYF. The CDR3 region has the DNA TGTGCCAGCAGGGCTAGCGGGGGGTGGGAGACCCAGTACTTC.

The table lists this clone with a count of one. V usage is TRBV4-2 and J usage is TRBJ2-5, with D possibly matching TRBD2 (6 bases). This CDR3 region has 15 residues. V lost 0 bases, J lost 4 bases, and 12 bases lay in between. CDR1 is LGHNA, CDR2 YNFKEQ, per germline. The CDR3 region has the DNA TGTGCCAGCAGCCAAGATTTGCGGGGATCAGAGACCCAGTACTTC. Its protein product is CASSQDLRGSETQYF.

The chain uses TRBV5-1 and TRBJ2-1; a possible D gene is TRBD2 (6 bases). V lost 9 bases, J lost 3 bases, and 10 bases lay in between. The CDR3 is made up of 12 amino acids. The germline CDR1 and CDR2 sequences are SGHRS and YFSETQ. The CDR3, as DNA: TGCGCCACCCGGAGGGGCTACAATGAGCAGTTCTTC. Translated: CATRRGYNEQFF.

The chain couples TRBV28 to TRBJ1-1, with 9 positions matching TRBD1. Trimming took 8 bases from V and 2 from J; bases not matched to a gene: 9. The CDR3 runs to 15 residues. Germline V lookup: CDR1 MDHEN, CDR2 SYDVKM. CDR3 sequence reads: CASCTSGQGNTEAFF. The CDR3 bases are TGTGCCAGCTGCACATCGGGACAGGGAAACACTGAAGCTTTCTTT.

This chain links TRBV14 with TRBJ1-2, with 7 bases fitting TRBD1. J gave up 8 bases and V 8 bases, and 17 bases lay outside the gene matches. Germline CDR1 and CDR2: SGHDN and FVKESK. The CDR3 loop spans 15 amino acids. CDR3 nucleotides: TGTGCCAGCGGATCCCCCGGGACAGACTTTGGGGGCTACACCTTC. Protein: CASGSPGTDFGGYTF.

This clone was recorded once. Within the sample, other DNA sequences also encode this same CDR3. The rearrangement links TRBV6-5 to TRBJ2-2; D is uncertain. The CDR3 contains 12 residues. Trimming stripped 4 bases from V and 6 bases from J, with 6 bases between. From germline, CDR1 is MNHEY and CDR2 SVGAGI. The chain's CDR3 is CASSSIAGELFF. The CDR3 bases are TGTGCCAGCAGTTCAATAGCCGGGGAGCTGTTTTTT.

The chain is built from TRBV28 and TRBJ2-1; TRBD1 matches 12 bases. The CDR3 contains 14 residues. Unmatched junction bases numbered 5, after V lost 6 bases and J lost 8 bases. Germline lookup yields CDR1 MDHEN and CDR2 SYDVKM. The CDR3 region is CASRTGQGADEQFF. The CDR3 DNA reads TGTGCCAGCAGAACGGGACAGGGGGCCGATGAGCAGTTCTTC.